This T cell receptor beta chain was captured in a study of shared T cell receptors in the human thymus. With 0 bases removed from V and 2 bases from J, the gap between germline ends came to 15 bases. The CDR3 is 17 residues long. CDR1 KGHSH and CDR2 LQKENI come from the germline V gene. The protocol was immunoSEQ multiplex PCR, while the TCRdb copy is restricted to in-frame clones and leaves out a portion. The table shows 700,000 or so clones, with 75% to 90% occurring only once. These data were also filed under a second study, of human thymus T cells. Per that paper: Thymic material originated from resections removed in the course of corrective heart surgery.

Specimen: thymocytes. The clonotype originates from a girl in the first two years of life with a congenital heart defect. The chain uses TRBV18 and TRBJ2-3, with a weak D call TRBD1 (5 bases). CDR3 amino acids: CASSPPQQASFTDTQYF. The CDR3 nucleotides are TGTGCCAGCTCACCACCCCAACAGGCCTCCTTCACAGATACGCAGTATTTT. The full variable domain, completed using reference TRBV18 and TRBJ2-3, is NAGVMQNPRHLVRRRGQEARLRCSPMKGHSHVYWYRQLPEEGLKFMVYLQKENIIDESGMPKERFSAEFPKEGPSILRIQQVVRGDSAAYFCASSPPQQASFTDTQYFGPGTRLTVL.